The T cell receptor (beta chain) under discussion was sequenced for a study of blood T cells in healthy people across ages. The use of a sample-barcoded 5' primer and a J-beta primer mix characterized a second PCR of about 6 to 12 cycles. TCRdb fed the 5' RACE reads into MiXCR, producing one record per CDR3 protein. The profile shows 1 million to 1.2 million distinct CDR3 sequences, less than 45% of them singletons. With each sample, at least 5.5 micrograms of total RNA were extracted. The CDR3 totals 14 residues. CDR1 is SGHTA, CDR2 FQGNSA, per germline. Sequencing used blood. The clonotype was recovered from a man aged 18 to 30 in good health. The rearrangement uses TRBV7-2 and TRBJ2-7, with 7 bases identical to TRBD2. The last part of the DNA fits TRBJ2-5 better; the J call may be wrong. In nucleotides, the CDR3 is TGTGCCAGCAGCTCCGGGACTACAATTGAGACCCAGTACTTC. Translating it yields CASSSGTTIETQYF.